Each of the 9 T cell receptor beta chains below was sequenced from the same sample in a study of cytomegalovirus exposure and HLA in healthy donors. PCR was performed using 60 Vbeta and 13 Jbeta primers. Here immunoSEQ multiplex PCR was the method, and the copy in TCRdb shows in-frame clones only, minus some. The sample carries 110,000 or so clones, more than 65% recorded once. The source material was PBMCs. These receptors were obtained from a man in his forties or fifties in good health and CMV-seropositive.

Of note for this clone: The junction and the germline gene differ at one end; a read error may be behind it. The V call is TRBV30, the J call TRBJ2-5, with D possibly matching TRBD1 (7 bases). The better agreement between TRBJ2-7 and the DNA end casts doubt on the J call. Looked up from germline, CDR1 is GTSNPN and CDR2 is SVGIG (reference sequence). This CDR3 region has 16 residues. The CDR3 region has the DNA TGTGCCCGGAGGGACCTCGGGGCAGGGGGTTCCTACGAGCAGTACTTC. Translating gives CARRDLGAGGSYEQYF.

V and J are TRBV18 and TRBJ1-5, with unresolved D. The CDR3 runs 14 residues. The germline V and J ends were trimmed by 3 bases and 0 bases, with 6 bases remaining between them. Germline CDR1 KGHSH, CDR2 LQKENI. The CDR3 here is CASSPGNSNQPQHF. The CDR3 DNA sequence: TGTGCCAGCTCACCCGGGAATAGCAATCAGCCCCAGCATTTT.

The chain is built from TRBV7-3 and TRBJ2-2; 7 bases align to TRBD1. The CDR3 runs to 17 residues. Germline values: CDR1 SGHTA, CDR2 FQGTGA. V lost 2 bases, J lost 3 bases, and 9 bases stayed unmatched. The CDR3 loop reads CASSLLSTGVDTGELFF. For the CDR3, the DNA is TGTGCCAGCAGCTTACTTAGTACAGGGGTGGACACCGGGGAGCTGTTTTTT.

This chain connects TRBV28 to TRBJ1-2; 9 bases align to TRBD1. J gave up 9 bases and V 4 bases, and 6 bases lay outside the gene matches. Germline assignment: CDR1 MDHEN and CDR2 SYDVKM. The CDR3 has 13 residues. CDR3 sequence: CASSWDRDPSYTF. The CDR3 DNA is TGTGCCAGCAGTTGGGACAGGGATCCAAGCTACACCTTC.

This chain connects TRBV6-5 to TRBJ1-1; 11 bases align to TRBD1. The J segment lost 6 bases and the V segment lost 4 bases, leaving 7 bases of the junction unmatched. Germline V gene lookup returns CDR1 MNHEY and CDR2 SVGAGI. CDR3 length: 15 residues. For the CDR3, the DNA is TGTGCCAGCAGTTGGGACAGGGGGTTAGTACCTGAAGCTTTCTTT. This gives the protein CASSWDRGLVPEAFF.

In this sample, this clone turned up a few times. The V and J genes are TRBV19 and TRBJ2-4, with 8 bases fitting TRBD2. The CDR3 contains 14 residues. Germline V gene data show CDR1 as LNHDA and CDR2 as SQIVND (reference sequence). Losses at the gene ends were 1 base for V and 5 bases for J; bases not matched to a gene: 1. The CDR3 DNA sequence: TGTGCCAGTAGTATAGGCGGGGGGCAAAACATTCAGTACTTC. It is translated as CASSIGGGQNIQYF.

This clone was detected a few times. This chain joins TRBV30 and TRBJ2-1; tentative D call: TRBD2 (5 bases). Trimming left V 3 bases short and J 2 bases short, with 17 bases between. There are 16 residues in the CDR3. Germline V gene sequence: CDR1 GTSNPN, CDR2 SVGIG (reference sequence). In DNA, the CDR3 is TGTGCCTGGAGCAGACCAAGGACTCACCCCTACAATGAGCAGTTCTTC. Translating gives CAWSRPRTHPYNEQFF.

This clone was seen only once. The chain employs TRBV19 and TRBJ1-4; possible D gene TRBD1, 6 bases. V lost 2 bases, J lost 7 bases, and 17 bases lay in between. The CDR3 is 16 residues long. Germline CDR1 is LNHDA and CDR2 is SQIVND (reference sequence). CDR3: CASSIPLGGGGEKLFF. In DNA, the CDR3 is TGTGCCAGTAGTATACCCCTCGGGGGGGGCGGTGAAAAACTGTTTTTT.

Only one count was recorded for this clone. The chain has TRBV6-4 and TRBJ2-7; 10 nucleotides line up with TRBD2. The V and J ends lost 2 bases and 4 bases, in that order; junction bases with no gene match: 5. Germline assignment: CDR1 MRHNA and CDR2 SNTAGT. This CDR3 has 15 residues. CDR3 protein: CASSDGLAGEYEQYF. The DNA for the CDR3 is TGTGCCAGCAGTGACGGGCTAGCGGGAGAGTACGAGCAGTACTTC.